The TCR beta chain under discussion was sequenced for a study of shared clonotypes between healthy human individuals. For unsorted PBMC, 300 to 350 ng DNA per replicate equaled tens of thousands of T cell genomes. The table came from immunoSEQ multiplex PCR; TCRdb's copy has only in-frame clones and leaves some out. This table has fewer than 650,000 clones, around 78% appearing once. This clone has just a few counts. Trimming removed 3 bases from V and 5 bases from J; junction bases left unmatched: 7. Per germline, CDR1 KGHSH and CDR2 LQKENI. The CDR3 has 16 residues. The clonotype was recovered from a woman in her forties in good health. Some clones in this sample may be carry-over from other donors' samples. The sequencing input was PBMCs. The gene calls are TRBV18 and TRBJ1-5; 10 bases map to TRBD1. The CDR3 sequence is CASSPTDRGKYQPQHF. The CDR3 DNA reads TGTGCCAGCTCACCCACGGACAGGGGGAAATATCAGCCCCAGCATTTT.